This T cell receptor beta chain emerged from a study of identical twins. Study outcomes and limitations: Reduced insertions were recorded for abundant cord blood beta clonotypes, with no such pattern in memory repertoires.

In every case, the donor was a healthy Caucasian. This clonotype showed up just a few times. As yet, its antigen is unknown. V was trimmed by 1 base and J by 3 bases, leaving 4 bases between them. The CDR3 sequence is 12 residues long. The authors used template switching to add a universal primer site and gave cDNA unique molecular identifiers. TCRdb independently ran MiXCR on the 5' RACE reads; one entry per CDR3 protein. This table has 400,000 to 500,000 distinct CDR3 sequences, about a fifth appearing once. The chain joins TRBV12-3 or TRBV12-4 to TRBJ2-7; the D is unclear. The sample comprised naive T cells sorted from blood. The sequence derives from a man over 45 in good health. CDR3 DNA: TGTGCCAGCAGTTTAGAGGACTACGAGCAGTACTTC. Translated, it gives CASSLEDYEQYF.